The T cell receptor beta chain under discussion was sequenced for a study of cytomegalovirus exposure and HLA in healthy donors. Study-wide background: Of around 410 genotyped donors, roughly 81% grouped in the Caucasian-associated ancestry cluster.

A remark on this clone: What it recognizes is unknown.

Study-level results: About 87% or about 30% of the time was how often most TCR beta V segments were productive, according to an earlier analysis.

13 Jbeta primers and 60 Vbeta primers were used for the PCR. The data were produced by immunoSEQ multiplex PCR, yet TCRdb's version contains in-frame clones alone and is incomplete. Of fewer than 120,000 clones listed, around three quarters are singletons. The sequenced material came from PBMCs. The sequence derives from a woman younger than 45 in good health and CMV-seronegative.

CDR3 nucleotides: TGTGCCAGCAGCCCTCTCGCGGGAGGAAGTGGCGAGCAGTACTTC. It encodes CASSPLAGGSGEQYF. The chain uses TRBV6-6 and TRBJ2-7; 8 nucleotides agree with TRBD2. With V trimmed by 6 bases and J by 6 bases, 13 bases remained unmatched. From germline, CDR1 is MNHNY and CDR2 SVGAGI (reference sequence). CDR3 length equals 15 residues.